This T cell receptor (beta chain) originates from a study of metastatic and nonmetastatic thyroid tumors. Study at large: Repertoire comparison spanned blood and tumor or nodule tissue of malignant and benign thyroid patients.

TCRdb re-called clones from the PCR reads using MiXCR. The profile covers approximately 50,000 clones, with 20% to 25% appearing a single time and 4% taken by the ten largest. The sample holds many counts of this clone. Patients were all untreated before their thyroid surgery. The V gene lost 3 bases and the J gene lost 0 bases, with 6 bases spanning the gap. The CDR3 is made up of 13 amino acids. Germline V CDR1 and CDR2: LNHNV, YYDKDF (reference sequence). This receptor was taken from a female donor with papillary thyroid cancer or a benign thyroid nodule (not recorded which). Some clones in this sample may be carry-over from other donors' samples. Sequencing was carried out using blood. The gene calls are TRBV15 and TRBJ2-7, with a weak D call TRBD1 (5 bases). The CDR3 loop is CATSRDTSYEQYF. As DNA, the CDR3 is TGTGCCACCAGCAGGGACACCTCCTACGAGCAGTACTTC.